The 9 T cell receptor beta chains presented below share a single source sample, sequenced in a study of blood T cell repertoires in COVID-19. Using immunoSEQ multiplex PCR, the repertoire was profiled, and TCRdb retains in-frame clones only, with some absent. The table shows a few hundred thousand clones, with approximately 88% occurring only once. Source material: peripheral blood. The receptors stem from a woman between 25 and 40 years old who had recovered from COVID-19.

The chain joins TRBV5-1 to TRBJ2-6, with a tentative D call TRBD1 (6 bases). CDR3 length: 17 amino acids. Trimming stripped 5 bases from V and 0 bases from J, with 15 bases between. Looked up from germline, CDR1 is SGHRS and CDR2 is YFSETQ. The CDR3 protein is CASRGQGTLSGANVLTF. The CDR3 DNA is TGCGCCAGCAGAGGGCAGGGGACCCTCTCTGGGGCCAACGTCCTGACTTTC.

This clone appeared a single time. J is TRBJ1-5 and V is TRBV5-5; 7 nucleotides align to TRBD1. The CDR3 is 18 amino acids. Germline CDR1 and CDR2: SGHKS and YYEKEE (reference sequence). V shed 4 bases and J 6 bases; nucleotides not matched to a gene: 19. CDR3 sequence: CASSPRDSELLRRQPQHF. The CDR3 DNA reads as TGTGCCAGCAGCCCCCGGGACAGCGAACTTCTCAGGCGTCAGCCCCAGCATTTT.

The CDR3 bases are TGTGCCAGCACCGTAAGCTTTTACTATGGCTACACCTTC. As protein: CASTVSFYYGYTF. J is TRBJ1-2 and V is TRBV6-5, with D hard to call. V was shortened by 7 bases and J by 3 bases, with 12 bases between the two germline ends. CDR1 MNHEY and CDR2 SVGAGI come from the germline V gene. The CDR3 consists of 13 residues.

This chain uses TRBV7-6 with TRBJ2-1, with 10 bases aligning to TRBD2. The junction had 14 bases not matched to a gene; V was cut back by 5 bases and J by 7 bases. The CDR3 consists of 17 residues. Germline V CDR1 and CDR2: SGHVS, FNYEAQ. CDR3 bases: TGTGCCAGCAGCCTCTTAGCGGGGGGACTCGTGGGGAATGAGCAGTTCTTC. Translation: CASSLLAGGLVGNEQFF.

The chain has TRBV6-5 and TRBJ1-5; D unresolved. CDR1 and CDR2 (germline): MNHEY, SVGAGI. V was cut by 8 bases and J by 2 bases, with 10 bases left in between. This CDR3 is built from 13 residues. The CDR3 here is CASGEVGNQPQHF. In nucleotides, the CDR3 is TGTGCCAGCGGGGAGGTCGGCAATCAGCCCCAGCATTTT.

This chain connects TRBV7-2 to TRBJ2-7; 11 nucleotides agree with TRBD1. The V segment lost 5 bases and the J segment 4 bases; nucleotides outside the gene matches: 4. The germline V gene has CDR1 SGHTA and CDR2 FQGNSA. The CDR3 length is 14 residues. In DNA form, the CDR3 reads TGTGCCAGCAGCGGACAGGGGGCGCGGTACGAGCAGTACTTC. This translates into CASSGQGARYEQYF.

The chain couples TRBV7-9 to TRBJ1-2; D call uncertain. Germline V gives CDR1 SEHNR, CDR2 FQNEAQ (reference sequence). V was pared by 3 bases and J by 5 bases, with 13 bases between. The CDR3 sequence is 14 residues long. The chain's CDR3 is CASSFVAGFYGYTF. The CDR3 DNA reads TGTGCCAGCAGCTTTGTGGCAGGATTTTATGGCTACACCTTC.

The V and J genes are TRBV10-3 and TRBJ1-6; 8 bases line up with TRBD1. CDR1 and CDR2 (germline): ENHRY, SYGVKD. Germline trimming cut 4 bases from V and 9 bases from J; bases unmatched to any gene: 8. The CDR3 runs to 15 residues. The CDR3 is CAISGGTGVGSPLHF. CDR3 DNA: TGTGCCATCAGTGGGGGGACAGGCGTGGGTTCACCCCTCCACTTT.

The rearrangement uses TRBV15 and TRBJ2-7; possible D gene TRBD1, 6 bases. This CDR3 is 13 amino acids long. Trimming cost V 4 bases and J 5 bases, with 12 bases left between them. From germline, CDR1 is LNHNV and CDR2 YYDKDF (reference sequence). The CDR3 coding sequence is TGTGCCACCAGCAATGCGGCAGGGGACGAGCAGTACTTC. This sequence encodes CATSNAAGDEQYF.